This T cell receptor (beta chain) originates from a study of cytomegalovirus exposure and HLA in healthy donors. Looking at the study overall: An earlier analysis identified under 130 million unique TCR beta sequences in 150 million to 200 million T cells.

CDR3 length: 18 residues. Germline V gene data show CDR1 as KGHSH and CDR2 as LQKENI. Trimming removed 2 bases from V and 0 bases from J; junction bases left unmatched: 9. In the case of this clone: What it recognizes is unknown.

Findings and caveats of the study: Serostatus for CMV was the only available immune exposure information. Cytomegalovirus status was reportedly diagnosed by the classifier with high sensitivity and specificity.

It was with 60 Vbeta and 13 Jbeta primers that the PCR ran. Clones were read by immunoSEQ multiplex PCR, and TCRdb kept only the in-frame ones, dropping some. The sample has about 140,000 clones; over 60% are singletons. The V gene is TRBV18, the J gene TRBJ1-5; 8 positions match TRBD1. The origin of this receptor is a woman between 45 and 60 years old in good health and CMV-seronegative. The sample consisted of PBMCs. The CDR3 DNA reads TGTGCCAGCTCACCAAAGGCCAGGGGGCTATATAGCAATCAGCCCCAGCATTTT. Translating gives CASSPKARGLYSNQPQHF.